The clone carrying this T cell receptor beta chain was seen many times. The record originates from a study of CD8 T cells in ankylosing spondylitis. Library preparation for TCR beta used quantitative 5'-RACE with molecular barcodes. TCRdb ran MiXCR on the 5' RACE reads and lists one entry per CDR3 protein. The repertoire includes some 140,000 distinct CDR3 sequences, about 7% of them detected once, and around an eighth sits in the top ten. This CDR3 is 15 amino acids long. V shed 0 bases and J shed 3 bases, with 9 bases lying between them. CDR1 and CDR2 (germline): LGHNA, YNFKEQ. This chain links TRBV4-2 with TRBJ1-5, with D unclear. Sequencing input: blood, either unsorted or a sorted T cell fraction (not recorded which). This receptor was taken from a female donor with ankylosing spondylitis or in good health (not recorded which). CDR3 protein: CASSQDRYNNQPQHF. The CDR3 region has the DNA TGTGCCAGCAGCCAAGATCGATACAACAATCAGCCCCAGCATTTT.